Listed below are T cell receptor beta chains from one sample, sequenced in a study of cytomegalovirus exposure and HLA in healthy donors. Generated by immunoSEQ multiplex PCR, the TCRdb table keeps only in-frame clones and is missing some. The data show under 200,000 clones, 68% seen once. Material for sequencing was PBMCs. The receptors here all came from a man aged 50-59 years in good health and CMV-seronegative. Both conserved end residues are part of each CDR3. Each record gives: J gene, V gene, clone size, CDR3 length, CDR3 protein. Size tells how often a clone was seen (once, few, many) or the class of an expanded clone, and some rows leave it out.

TRBJ1-2,TRBV5-4,.,14,CASSLGGELYGYTF
TRBJ2-7,TRBV6-1,.,16,CASSESRTGGNNEQYF
TRBJ2-6,TRBV6-5,.,16,CASSWDFLSGANVLTF
TRBJ2-7,TRBV5-1,.,15,CASSLRTSASYEQYF
TRBJ2-5,TRBV7-2,.,15,CASSLGADRQETQYF
TRBJ2-2,TRBV7-6,.,15,CASSSAGGTSGELFF
TRBJ2-5,TRBV28,.,16,CASSYLQGGLGETQYF
TRBJ2-1,TRBV5-4,few,16,CASSLGAGGAYNEQFF
TRBJ1-4,TRBV19,few,14,CASSIINRGEKLFF
TRBJ2-7,TRBV4-1,few,19,CASSLLRGLAGARSYEQYF
TRBJ2-3,TRBV28,.,14,CASSPQGGTDTQYF
TRBJ2-2,TRBV7-6,few,16,CASSSQSGGATGELFF
TRBJ2-2,TRBV7-3,.,14,CASSFNGRTGELFF
TRBJ1-1,TRBV19,.,17,CASSIQGARSGNTEAFF
TRBJ2-7,TRBV7-2,.,18,CASSLGWGWDRSSYEQYF
TRBJ1-6,TRBV29-1,.,12,CSVEGGGSPLHF
TRBJ1-1,TRBV7-2,.,13,CASSLGEDTEAFF
TRBJ1-5,TRBV6-5,.,14,CASSRTAGIQPQHF
TRBJ2-2,TRBV5-1,.,15,CASSGGTVSTGELFF
TRBJ2-3,TRBV18,.,16,CASSPPSGGARDTQYF
TRBJ1-2,TRBV6-5,once,14,CASSYAGSYYGYTF
TRBJ1-2,TRBV7-2,.,16,CASSFPGPGGLYGYTF
TRBJ1-1,TRBV28,.,15,CASSLEAGLNTEAFF
TRBJ2-5,TRBV5-1,.,16,CASSLQGGGDGETQYF
TRBJ2-3,TRBV7-6,.,15,CASSTFSGSTDTQYF
TRBJ1-1,TRBV6-5,.,15,CASSYSRRMNTEAFF
TRBJ1-5,TRBV5-8,.,13,CASSRDREGPQHF
TRBJ2-3,TRBV19,.,14,CASSWLAVPDTQYF
TRBJ1-1,TRBV5-5,.,16,CASSLVPGRGRTEAFF
TRBJ2-7,TRBV6-5,few,14,CASSPRDRSYEQYF
TRBJ2-2,TRBV2,.,15,CASSYGQGLTGELFF
TRBJ2-5,TRBV5-1,few,12,CASSWTQETQYF
TRBJ1-6,TRBV13,few,13,CASSLQGVSPLHF
TRBJ1-1,TRBV7-3,.,13,CASSTLGSTEAFF
TRBJ2-3,TRBV5-1,.,15,CASSFGDLRGDTQYF
TRBJ2-5,TRBV4-1,once,17,CASSRLGGGGLQETQYF
TRBJ2-1,TRBV15,.,20,CATSRDGLTSGGRSYNEQFF
TRBJ1-4,TRBV28,few,15,CASTLSGTGDEKLFF
TRBJ1-1,TRBV7-2,.,13,CASSTGQGTEAFF
TRBJ2-1,TRBV15,.,14,CATSRDKSGREQFF
TRBJ2-4,TRBV15,.,14,CATRPTAAKNIQYF
TRBJ2-1,TRBV9,.,17,CASSVDRDRGRVNEQFF
TRBJ1-5,TRBV6-5,.,16,CASSYPGQGLGQPQHF
TRBJ2-3,TRBV5-1,.,18,CASSLDGTSGGRTDTQYF
TRBJ1-4,TRBV7-2,few,15,CASSLARGGGEKLFF
TRBJ2-7,TRBV6-5,.,15,CASSSRQGAFYEQYF
TRBJ2-5,TRBV7-9,.,15,CASSSSGGAPETQYF
TRBJ2-7,TRBV6-5,.,13,CASTETGSYEQYF
TRBJ1-5,TRBV10-3,.,16,CAISVLTGSSNQPQHF
TRBJ2-1,TRBV15,.,16,CATSRAGQAAYNEQFF
TRBJ2-5,TRBV5-4,.,14,CASSPRGVQETQYF
TRBJ1-2,TRBV6-1,few,15,CASSESGSGYYGYTF